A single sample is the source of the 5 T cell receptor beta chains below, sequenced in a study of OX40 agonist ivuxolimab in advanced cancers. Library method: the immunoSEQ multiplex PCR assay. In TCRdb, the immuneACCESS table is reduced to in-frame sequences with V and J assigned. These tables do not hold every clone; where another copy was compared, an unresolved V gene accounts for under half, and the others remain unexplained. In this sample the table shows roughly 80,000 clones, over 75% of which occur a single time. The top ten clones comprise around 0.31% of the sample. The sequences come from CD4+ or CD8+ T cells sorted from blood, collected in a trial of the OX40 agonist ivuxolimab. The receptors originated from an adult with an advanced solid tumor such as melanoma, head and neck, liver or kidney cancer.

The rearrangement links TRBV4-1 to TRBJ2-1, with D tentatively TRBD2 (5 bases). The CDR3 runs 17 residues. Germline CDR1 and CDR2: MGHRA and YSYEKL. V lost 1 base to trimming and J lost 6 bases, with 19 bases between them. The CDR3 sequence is CASSQVFQKERRNEQFF. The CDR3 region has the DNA TGCGCCAGCAGCCAAGTTTTCCAAAAGGAGCGGCGCAATGAGCAGTTCTTC.

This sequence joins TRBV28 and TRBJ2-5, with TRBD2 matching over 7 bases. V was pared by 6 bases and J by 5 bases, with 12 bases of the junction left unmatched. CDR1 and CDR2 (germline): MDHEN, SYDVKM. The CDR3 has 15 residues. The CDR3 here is CASRHSGTGGETQYF. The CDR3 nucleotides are TGTGCCAGCAGACACAGCGGGACCGGCGGGGAGACCCAGTACTTC.

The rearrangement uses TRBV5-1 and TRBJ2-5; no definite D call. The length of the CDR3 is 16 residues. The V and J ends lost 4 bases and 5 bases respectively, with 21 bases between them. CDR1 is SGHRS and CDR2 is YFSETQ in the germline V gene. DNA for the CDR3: TGCGCCAGCAGCAACGACCCCGGGCCTATCGGGGAGACCCAGTACTTC. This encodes CASSNDPGPIGETQYF.

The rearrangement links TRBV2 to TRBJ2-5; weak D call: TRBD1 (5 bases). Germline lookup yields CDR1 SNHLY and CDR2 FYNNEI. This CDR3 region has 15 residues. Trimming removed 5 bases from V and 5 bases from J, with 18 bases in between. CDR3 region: CASSPQGSAGETQYF. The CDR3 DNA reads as TGTGCCAGCAGTCCACAAGGGTCCGCAGGGGAGACCCAGTACTTC.

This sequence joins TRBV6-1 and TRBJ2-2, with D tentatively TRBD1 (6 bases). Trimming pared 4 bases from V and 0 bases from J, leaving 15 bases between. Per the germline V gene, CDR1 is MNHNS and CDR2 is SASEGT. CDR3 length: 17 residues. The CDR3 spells CASSGHGDTSNTGELFF. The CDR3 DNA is TGTGCCAGCAGTGGACATGGGGACACCTCGAACACCGGGGAGCTGTTTTTT.